The clone carrying this T cell receptor (beta chain) was detected only once. As yet, its antigen is unknown. An end of the junction does not agree with germline; a read error may underlie this. This CDR3 has 15 amino acids. Germline V gene data show CDR1 as ENHRY and CDR2 as SYGVKD. The data derive from a study of post-analysis software for immune sequencing data. Study overall: Recorded subtypes: relapsing-remitting, secondary progressive, progressive-relapsing; some patients unannotated.

The authors incorporated unique molecular identifiers into the TCR beta cDNA libraries. When about 0.85 to 11 million T cells were used, they gave roughly 490,000 cDNA molecules. TCRdb re-analysed the PCR reads in MiXCR, keeping a single row per CDR3 protein. The data hold about 680,000 distinct CDR3 sequences, with around 64% observed a single time. Study-level results: When compared against controls, multiple sclerosis patients showed significantly lower normalized Chao1 diversity. About five TRBV segments occurring more often in patients than controls included TRBV5-6, TRBV5-1 and TRBV20-1.

Sample: blood. The source is a girl aged 2-10 years with multiple sclerosis. V and J are TRBV10-3 and TRBJ2-7; TRBD2 aligns across 10 bases. In DNA, the CDR3 is TGTGCCATCAGTGAGACGGCTAGCGGGAGCTACAAGCAGTACTTC. Translating it yields CAISETASGSYKQYF.